This T cell receptor beta chain appears in the sequencing data of a study of blood T cell repertoires in COVID-19. This CDR3 contains 16 residues. Per germline, CDR1 SEHNR and CDR2 FQNEAQ (reference sequence). V was trimmed by 5 bases and J by 3 bases, leaving 19 bases between them. Method: immunoSEQ multiplex PCR; TCRdb's copy keeps in-frame clones and lacks some. The table has about 120,000 clones, roughly 76% seen once; the top ten hold about 9.4%. The receptor was isolated from a human donor in a cohort sampled during active COVID-19. The sequenced sample was peripheral blood. The V call is TRBV7-9, the J call TRBJ1-2; D not certain. The CDR3 region has the DNA TGTGCCAGCAGCCTACCCACGGAGGGTTGGGACTATGGCTACACCTTC. This gives the protein CASSLPTEGWDYGYTF.